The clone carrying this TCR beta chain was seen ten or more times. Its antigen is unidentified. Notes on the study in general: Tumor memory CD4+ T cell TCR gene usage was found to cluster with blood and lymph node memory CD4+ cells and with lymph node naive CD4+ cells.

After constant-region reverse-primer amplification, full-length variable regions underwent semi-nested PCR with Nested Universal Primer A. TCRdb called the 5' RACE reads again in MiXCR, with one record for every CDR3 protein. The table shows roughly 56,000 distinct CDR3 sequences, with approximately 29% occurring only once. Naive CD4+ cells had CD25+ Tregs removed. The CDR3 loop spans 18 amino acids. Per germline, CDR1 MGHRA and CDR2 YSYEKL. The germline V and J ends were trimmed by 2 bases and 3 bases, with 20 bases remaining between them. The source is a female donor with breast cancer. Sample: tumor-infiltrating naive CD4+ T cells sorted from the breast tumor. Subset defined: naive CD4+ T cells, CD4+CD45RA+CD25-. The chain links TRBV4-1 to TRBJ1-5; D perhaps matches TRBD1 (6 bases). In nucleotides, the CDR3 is TGCGCCAGCAGCCAACCCCCCCCACGGGGGCGGCTCAATCAGCCCCAGCATTTT. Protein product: CASSQPPPRGRLNQPQHF.